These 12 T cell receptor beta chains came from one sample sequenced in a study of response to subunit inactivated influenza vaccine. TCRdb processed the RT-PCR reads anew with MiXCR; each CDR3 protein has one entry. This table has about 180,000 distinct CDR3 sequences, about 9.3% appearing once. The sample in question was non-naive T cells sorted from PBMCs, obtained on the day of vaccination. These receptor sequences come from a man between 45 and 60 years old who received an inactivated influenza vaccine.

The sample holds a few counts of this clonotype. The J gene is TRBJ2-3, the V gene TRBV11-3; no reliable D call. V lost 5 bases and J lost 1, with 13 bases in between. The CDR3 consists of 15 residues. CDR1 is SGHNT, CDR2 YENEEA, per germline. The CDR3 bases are TGTGCCAGCAGCAAAAGAGGCAAGCGCACAGATACGCAGTATTTT. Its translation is CASSKRGKRTDTQYF.

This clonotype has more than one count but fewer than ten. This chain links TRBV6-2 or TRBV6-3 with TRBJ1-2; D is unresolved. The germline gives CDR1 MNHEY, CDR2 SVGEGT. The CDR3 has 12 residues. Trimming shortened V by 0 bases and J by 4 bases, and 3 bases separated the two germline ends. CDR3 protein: CASSYSFYGYTF. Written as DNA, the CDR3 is TGTGCCAGCAGTTACTCTTTCTATGGCTACACCTTC.

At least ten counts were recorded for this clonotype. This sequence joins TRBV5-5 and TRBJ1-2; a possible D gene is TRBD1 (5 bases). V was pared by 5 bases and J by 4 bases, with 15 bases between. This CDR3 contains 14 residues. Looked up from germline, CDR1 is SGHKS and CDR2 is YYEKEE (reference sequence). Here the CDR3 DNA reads TGTGCCAGCAGAAGGGCCCAGGGTAGCTATGGCTACACCTTC. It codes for CASRRAQGSYGYTF.

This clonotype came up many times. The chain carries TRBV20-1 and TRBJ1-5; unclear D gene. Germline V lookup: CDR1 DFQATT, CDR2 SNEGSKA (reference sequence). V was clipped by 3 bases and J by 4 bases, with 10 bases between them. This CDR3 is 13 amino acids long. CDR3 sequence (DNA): TGCAGTGCTAGGGGCAGCTATAATCAGCCCCAGCATTTT. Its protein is CSARGSYNQPQHF.

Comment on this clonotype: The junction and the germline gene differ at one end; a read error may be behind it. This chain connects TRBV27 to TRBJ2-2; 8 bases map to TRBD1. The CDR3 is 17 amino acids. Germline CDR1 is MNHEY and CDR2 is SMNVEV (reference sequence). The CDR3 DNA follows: TGTGCCAGCAGTCATTCGGCGACAGGGGCGAACACCGGGGAGCTGTTCTTT. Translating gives CASSHSATGANTGELFF.

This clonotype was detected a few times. CDR3: CASSLTGGDTGELFF. CDR3 DNA: TGTGCCAGCAGCTTGACAGGGGGCGACACCGGGGAGCTGTTTTTT. The chain couples TRBV5-6 to TRBJ2-2; 9 bases fit TRBD1. The CDR3 spans 15 residues. J lost 3 bases, V lost 1 base, and 1 base had no gene match. Germline values: CDR1 SGHDT, CDR2 YYEEEE.

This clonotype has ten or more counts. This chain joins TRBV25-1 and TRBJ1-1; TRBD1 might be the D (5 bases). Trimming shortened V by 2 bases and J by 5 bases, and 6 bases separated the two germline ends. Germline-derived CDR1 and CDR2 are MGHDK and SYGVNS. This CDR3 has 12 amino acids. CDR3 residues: CASSEGGTEAFF. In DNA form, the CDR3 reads TGTGCCAGCAGTGAAGGGGGAACTGAAGCTTTCTTT.

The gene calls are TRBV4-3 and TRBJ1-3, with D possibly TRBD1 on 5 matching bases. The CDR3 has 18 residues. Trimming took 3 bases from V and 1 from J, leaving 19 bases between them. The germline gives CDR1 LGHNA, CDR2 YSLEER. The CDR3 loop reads CASSQALLRGRSGNTIYF. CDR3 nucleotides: TGCGCCAGCAGCCAGGCTTTGTTGAGGGGTCGGTCTGGAAACACCATATATTTT.

The CDR3 DNA reads as TGTGCCAGCAGTACGGGACAGGGGGCTAATGGCTACACCTTC. Translating gives CASSTGQGANGYTF. The gene calls are TRBV2 and TRBJ1-2; 12 positions agree with TRBD1. CDR1 is SNHLY, CDR2 FYNNEI, per germline. Trimming at V came to 5 bases and at J to 6 bases, leaving 4 bases not matched to a gene. CDR3 length equals 14 residues.

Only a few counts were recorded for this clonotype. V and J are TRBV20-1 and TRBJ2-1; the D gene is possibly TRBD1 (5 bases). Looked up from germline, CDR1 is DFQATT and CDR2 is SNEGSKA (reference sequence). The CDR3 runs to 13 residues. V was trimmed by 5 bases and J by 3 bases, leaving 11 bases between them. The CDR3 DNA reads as TGCAGTGCTCAGGACACACTCTACAATGAGCAGTTCTTC. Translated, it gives CSAQDTLYNEQFF.

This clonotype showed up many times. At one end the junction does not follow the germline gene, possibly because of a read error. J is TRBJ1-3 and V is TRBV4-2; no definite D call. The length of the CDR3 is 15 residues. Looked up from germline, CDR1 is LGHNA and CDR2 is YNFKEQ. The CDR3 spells CASSQELRSGNTIYF. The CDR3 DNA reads TGTGCCAGCAGTCAAGAACTGCGCTCTGGAAACACCATATATTTT.

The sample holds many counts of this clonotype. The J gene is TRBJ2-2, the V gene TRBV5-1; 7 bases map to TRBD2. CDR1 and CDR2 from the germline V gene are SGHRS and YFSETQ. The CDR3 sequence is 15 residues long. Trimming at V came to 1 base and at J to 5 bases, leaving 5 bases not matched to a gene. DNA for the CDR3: TGCGCCAGCAGCTTGTATATTAGCGGGACCGGGGAGCTGTTTTTT. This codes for CASSLYISGTGELFF.